Each of the 8 T cell receptor beta chains below was sequenced from the same sample in a study of blood T cell repertoires in COVID-19. Sequenced by immunoSEQ multiplex PCR; TCRdb stores in-frame clones only, minus some. The sample lists about 180,000 clones, 88% occurring once. Sample: PBMCs or T cells enriched from blood (not recorded which). The receptors were sampled from a woman between 18 and 30 years old who had recovered from COVID-19.

This chain links TRBV11-2 with TRBJ1-1, with 9 bases fitting TRBD1. V was pared by 4 bases and J by 1 base, with 4 bases of the junction left unmatched. CDR3 length equals 15 residues. Germline assignment: CDR1 SGHAT and CDR2 FQNNGV. The CDR3 sequence is CASSSPGQGNTEAFF. The CDR3 DNA follows: TGTGCCAGCAGCTCCCCGGGACAGGGGAACACTGAAGCTTTCTTT. The full variable domain, rest sourced from reference TRBV11-2 and TRBJ1-1, is EAGVAQSPRYKIIEKRQSVAFWCNPISGHATLYWYQQILGQGPKLLIQFQNNGVVDDSQLPKDRFSAERLKGVDSTLKIQPAKLEDSAVYLCASSSPGQGNTEAFFGQGTRLTVV.

The rearrangement uses TRBV6-5 and TRBJ2-7; 9 nucleotides match TRBD2. Germline V lookup: CDR1 MNHEY, CDR2 SVGAGI. V was clipped by 5 bases and J by 5 bases; unmatched bases: 10. The CDR3 covers 15 residues. In nucleotides, the CDR3 is TGTGCCAGCAGTCCCCGGGGCGGGAGGGCCAACGAGCAGTACTTC. Encoded protein: CASSPRGGRANEQYF.

The gene calls are TRBV10-3 and TRBJ2-3; 12 bases map to TRBD2. The CDR3 covers 13 residues. J was trimmed by 4 bases and V by 9 bases; bases with no gene match: 2. Germline assignment: CDR1 ENHRY and CDR2 SYGVKD. This CDR3 reads CAMTSGSPDTQYF. In DNA, the CDR3 is TGTGCCATGACTAGCGGGAGCCCAGATACGCAGTATTTT.

Comment on this clone: Other DNA sequences in the sample encode the same CDR3. The chain recombines TRBV5-1 with TRBJ1-1, with a possible D match to TRBD1 (5 bases). CDR3 size: 14 residues. Trimming stripped 2 bases from V and 1 base from J, with 9 bases between. Germline CDR1 reads SGHRS; CDR2 reads YFSETQ. The DNA of the CDR3 is TGCGCCAGCAGCTTATCGGGGGGGAACACTGAAGCTTTCTTT. Its protein product is CASSLSGGNTEAFF.

CDR3 nucleotides: TGCGCCAGCAGTGCTCAGGGGACATTATACACAGATACGCAGTATTTT. Its protein product is CASSAQGTLYTDTQYF. The rearrangement uses TRBV10-1 and TRBJ2-3; possible D gene TRBD1, 6 bases. CDR1 is WNHNN, CDR2 SYGVQD, per germline (reference sequence). V lost 4 bases to trimming and J lost 2 bases, with 16 bases between them. The CDR3 covers 16 residues.

The chain has TRBV7-8 and TRBJ1-3; weak D call: TRBD1 (6 bases). CDR1 and CDR2 (germline): SGHVS, FQNEAQ. This CDR3 region has 16 residues. Trimming removed 1 base from V and 2 bases from J, with 12 bases in between. The CDR3 nucleotides read TGTGCCAGCAGCTTAGGCAGGGGAAAGGCTGGAAACACCATATATTTT. Its protein product is CASSLGRGKAGNTIYF. The full variable domain, completed using reference TRBV7-8 and TRBJ1-3, is GAGVSQSPRYKVAKRGQDVALRCDPISGHVSLFWYQQALGQGPEFLTYFQNEAQLDKSGLPSDRFFAERPEGSVSTLKIQRTQQEDSAVYLCASSLGRGKAGNTIYFGEGSWLTVV.

The V gene is TRBV28, the J gene TRBJ1-6; a weak D match, TRBD1 (5 bases). The CDR3 sequence is 16 residues long. Germline CDR1 and CDR2: MDHEN and SYDVKM. V gave up 6 bases and J gave up 7 bases, with 19 bases separating them. The CDR3 DNA reads TGTGCCAGCAGCCTAGGGGTGTCGGGCGGAAATTCACCCCTCCACTTT. It translates to CASSLGVSGGNSPLHF.

V gene TRBV28 combines with J gene TRBJ2-3; 13 bases map to TRBD2. This CDR3 has 15 amino acids. V shed 8 bases and J 8 bases; nucleotides not matched to a gene: 10. Germline assignment: CDR1 MDHEN and CDR2 SYDVKM. The CDR3 DNA reads as TGTGCCAGCCAAGGGGGGACTAGCGGGAAAGCTACGCAGTATTTT. It codes for CASQGGTSGKATQYF.